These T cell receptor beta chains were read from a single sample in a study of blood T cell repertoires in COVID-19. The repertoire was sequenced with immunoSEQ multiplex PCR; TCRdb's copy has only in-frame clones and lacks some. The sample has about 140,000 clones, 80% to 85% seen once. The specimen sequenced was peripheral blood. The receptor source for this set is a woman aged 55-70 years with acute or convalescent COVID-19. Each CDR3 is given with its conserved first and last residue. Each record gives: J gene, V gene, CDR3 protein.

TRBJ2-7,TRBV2,CASSSGVGDDEQYF
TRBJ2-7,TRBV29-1,CSGLFTTTYEQYF
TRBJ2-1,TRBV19,CATTAGGDYNEQFF
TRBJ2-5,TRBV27,CASSYRQRETQYF
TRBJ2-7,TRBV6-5,CASSTKRLATYEQYF
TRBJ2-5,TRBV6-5,CASSYFGWHDEETQYF
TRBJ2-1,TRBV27,CASSLVVGANYNEQFF
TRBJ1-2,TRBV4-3,CASSQDQLEPGGYTF
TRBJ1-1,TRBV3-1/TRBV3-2,CASSQETDLRDTEAFF
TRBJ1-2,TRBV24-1,CATSDPRTGNYGYTF
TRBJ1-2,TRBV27,CASSGQGHGYTF
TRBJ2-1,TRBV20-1,CSARLAHEQFF
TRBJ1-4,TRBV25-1,CACSEGGTANEKLFF
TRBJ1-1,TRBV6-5,CASSYIRAANTEAFF
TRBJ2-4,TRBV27,CASSLRQGTPVSKNIQYF
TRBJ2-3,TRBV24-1,CATSDLQKWAGDETDTQYF
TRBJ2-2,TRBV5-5,CASSFNRLAGELFF
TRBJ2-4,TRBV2,CASSGARLAAKYIQYF
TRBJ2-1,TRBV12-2,CASRLALVVSGSSYNEQFF
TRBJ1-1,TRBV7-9,CASGRRGYTEAFF
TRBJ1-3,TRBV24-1,CATSDLTGVGNTIYF
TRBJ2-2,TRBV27,CASSQAIGAGGPFTGELFF
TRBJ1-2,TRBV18,CASSPPGQGTGYTF
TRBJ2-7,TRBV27,CATMGLASYEQYF
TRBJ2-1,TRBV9,CASSAGQGPNEQFF
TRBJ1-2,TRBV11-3,CASSLQGAAGYTF
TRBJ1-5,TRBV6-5,CASSSTAYQPQHF
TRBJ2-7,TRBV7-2,CASSSGLAGYEQYF
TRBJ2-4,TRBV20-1,CSASRGNKNIQYF
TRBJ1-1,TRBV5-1,CASSLEAGHTEAFF
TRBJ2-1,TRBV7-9,CASSASLTYNEQFF
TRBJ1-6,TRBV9,CASSPGQLSPLHF
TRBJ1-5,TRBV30,CAWSWASYSNQPQHF
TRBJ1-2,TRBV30,CACSRDRPYGYTF
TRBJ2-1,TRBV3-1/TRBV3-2,CASSHRGTSHYNEQFF
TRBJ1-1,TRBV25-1,CASSENKIGRTEAFF
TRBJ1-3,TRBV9,CASSPRVGGREYSGNTIYF
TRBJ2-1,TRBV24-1,CATRTSGGGEQFF
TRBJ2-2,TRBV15,CATSRRVETGELFF
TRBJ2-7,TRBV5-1,CASSFGRGRVPSDSYEQYF
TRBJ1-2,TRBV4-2,CASSQDFLRGNYGYTF
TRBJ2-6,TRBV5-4,CASSSSSGAGANVLTF
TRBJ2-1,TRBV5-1,CASNSEGTGEVF
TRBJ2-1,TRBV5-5,CASSLDAGTSLVWNEQFF
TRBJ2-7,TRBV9,CASSVVGGLRSEQYF
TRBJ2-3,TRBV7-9,CASRGTSGNTDTQYF
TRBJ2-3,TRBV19,CASSIGGRTDTQYF
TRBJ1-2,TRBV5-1,CASSPPVGGGYTF
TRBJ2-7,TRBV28,CASSLSHRDEQYF